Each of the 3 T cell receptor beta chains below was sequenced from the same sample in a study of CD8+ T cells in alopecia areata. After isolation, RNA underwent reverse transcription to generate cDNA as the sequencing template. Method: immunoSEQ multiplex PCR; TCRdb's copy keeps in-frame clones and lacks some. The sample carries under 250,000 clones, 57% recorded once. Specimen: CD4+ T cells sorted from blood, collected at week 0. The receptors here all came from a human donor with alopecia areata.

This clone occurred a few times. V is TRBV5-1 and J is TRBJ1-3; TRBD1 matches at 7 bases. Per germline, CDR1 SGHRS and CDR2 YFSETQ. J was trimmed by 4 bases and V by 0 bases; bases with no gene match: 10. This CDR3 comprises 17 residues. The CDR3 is CASSLDAHRGSGNTIYF. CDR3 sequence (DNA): TGCGCCAGCAGCTTGGACGCACACAGGGGTTCCGGAAACACCATATATTTT.

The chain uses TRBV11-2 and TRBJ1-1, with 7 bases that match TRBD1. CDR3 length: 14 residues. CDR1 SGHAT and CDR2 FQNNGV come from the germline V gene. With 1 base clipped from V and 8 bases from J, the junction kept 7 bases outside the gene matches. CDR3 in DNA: TGTGCCAGCAGCTTAGTAAGGACAGGCCTGGAAGCTTTCTTT. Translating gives CASSLVRTGLEAFF.

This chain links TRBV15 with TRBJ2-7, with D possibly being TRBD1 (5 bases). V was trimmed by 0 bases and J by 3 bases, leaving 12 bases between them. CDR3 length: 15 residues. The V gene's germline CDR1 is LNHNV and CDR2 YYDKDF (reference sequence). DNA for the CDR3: TGTGCCACCAGCAGAGACTTCGACAGAAACTACGAGCAGTACTTC. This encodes CATSRDFDRNYEQYF.